Sequencing of this T cell receptor beta chain was carried out in a study of blood T cell repertoires in COVID-19. Study-wide background: Collection of acute and convalescent COVID-19 samples took place in the United States, Italy and Spain. In each case, the material was cDNA or gDNA derived from T cells, B-cell-depleted T cells, or PBMCs.

Original processing notes: How many nucleated cells were present was estimated from reference gene primer amplification. The repertoire was sequenced with immunoSEQ multiplex PCR; TCRdb's copy has only in-frame clones and lacks some. V, J and clone size are taken as reported in that table, and D and trimming were inferred from the DNA itself. Here the sample spans some 220,000 clones, almost 85% being singletons. The junction had 1 base not matched to a gene; V was cut back by 2 bases and J by 5 bases. Germline V gene sequence: CDR1 SGHRS, CDR2 YFSETQ. The CDR3 covers 14 residues. Seattle's enrolled individuals joined amid active infection and were then monitored longitudinally.

The source of this sequence is a woman in her 70s with COVID-19, enrolled during active disease. The sequenced sample was peripheral blood. V gene TRBV5-1 combines with J gene TRBJ1-5, with 10 bases that match TRBD1. CDR3: CASSLGQGDQPQHF. CDR3 coding DNA: TGCGCCAGCAGCTTAGGACAGGGGGATCAGCCCCAGCATTTT.